This TCR beta chain was retrieved from a study of CD8+ T cells in alopecia areata. The investigators collected lesional scalp punch biopsies and peripheral blood from alopecia areata patients. The sorting of PBMCs gave CD4+ and CD8+ T cells. Reverse transcribed after extraction, RNA yielded cDNA as the sequencing template. Produced via immunoSEQ multiplex PCR; TCRdb's table is partial and in-frame only. The sample lists about 110,000 clones, approximately 61% occurring once. Germline assignment: CDR1 SQVTM and CDR2 ANQGSEA. The J segment lost 5 bases and the V segment lost 2 bases, leaving 12 bases of the junction unmatched. This CDR3 is 16 amino acids long.

The TCR originated in a human donor with alopecia areata. The sequenced material came from NKG2D-low CD8+ T cells sorted from blood. This chain links TRBV29-1 with TRBJ2-3; 8 nucleotides match TRBD1. In nucleotides, the CDR3 is TGCAGCGTTGAACCGGCAAAGACAGGGGTAATAGATACGCAGTATTTT. This codes for CSVEPAKTGVIDTQYF.